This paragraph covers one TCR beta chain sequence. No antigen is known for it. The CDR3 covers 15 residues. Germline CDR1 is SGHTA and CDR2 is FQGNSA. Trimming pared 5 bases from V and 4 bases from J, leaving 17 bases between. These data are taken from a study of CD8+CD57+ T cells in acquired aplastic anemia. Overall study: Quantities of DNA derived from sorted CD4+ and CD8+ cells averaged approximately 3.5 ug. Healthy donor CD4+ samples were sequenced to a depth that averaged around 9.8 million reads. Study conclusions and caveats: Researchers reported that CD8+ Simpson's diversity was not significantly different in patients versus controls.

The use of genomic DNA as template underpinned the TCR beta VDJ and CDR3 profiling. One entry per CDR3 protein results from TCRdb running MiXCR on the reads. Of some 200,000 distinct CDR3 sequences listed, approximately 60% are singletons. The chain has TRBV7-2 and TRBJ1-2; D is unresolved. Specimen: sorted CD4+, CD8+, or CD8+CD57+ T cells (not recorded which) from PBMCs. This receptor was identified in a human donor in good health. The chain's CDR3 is CASSLPGRVTYGYTF. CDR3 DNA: TGTGCCAGCAGCCTACCGGGCAGAGTAACCTATGGCTACACCTTC.